These 21 T cell receptor beta chains came from one sample sequenced in a study of T cell changes during pregnancy in multiple sclerosis. This table comes from immunoSEQ multiplex PCR, and its TCRdb copy is limited to in-frame clones, with some not included. The table shows roughly 45,000 clones, with roughly 90% occurring only once. The material was peripheral blood, obtained in the second trimester of pregnancy. The receptor source for this set is a female donor in good health, enrolled as a control in a pregnancy study.

This clone was seen just once. The J gene is TRBJ1-1, the V gene TRBV11-3; 8 nucleotides align to TRBD1. The germline V gene has CDR1 SGHNT and CDR2 YENEEA. This CDR3 is 14 amino acids long. V gave up 4 bases and J gave up 2 bases; unmatched junction bases: 3. CDR3 sequence: CASSSRGLNTEAFF. The CDR3 coding sequence is TGTGCCAGCAGCTCCAGGGGGCTAAACACTGAAGCTTTCTTT.

This clone was picked up one time. The chain couples TRBV30 to TRBJ2-1; 8 bases map to TRBD2. V shed 1 base and J 6 bases; nucleotides not matched to a gene: 5. Germline V gives CDR1 GTSNPN, CDR2 SVGIG (reference sequence). The CDR3 is 14 amino acids. The CDR3 DNA reads as TGTGCCTGGAGTGATAGCGGGGCCCCCAATGAGCAGTTCTTC. Protein product: CAWSDSGAPNEQFF. Using reference TRBV30 and TRBJ2-1 for the parts outside the CDR3, the full variable domain is SQTIHQWPATLVQPVGSPLSLECTVEGTSNPNLYWYRQAAGRGLQLLFYSVGIGQISSEVPQNLSASRPQDRQFILSSKKLLLSDSGFYLCAWSDSGAPNEQFFGPGTRLTVL.

The chain links TRBV19 to TRBJ2-3; possible D gene TRBD1, 6 bases. Germline lookup yields CDR1 LNHDA and CDR2 SQIVND (reference sequence). V was clipped by 1 base and J by 2 bases, with 13 bases between them. This CDR3 comprises 16 residues. CDR3 sequence reads: CASSIAEGVTTDTQYF. DNA for the CDR3: TGTGCCAGTAGTATAGCCGAGGGGGTTACCACAGATACGCAGTATTTT.

The genes are TRBV9 and TRBJ2-3, with D perhaps matching TRBD1 (6 bases). This CDR3 region has 15 residues. Trimming took off 0 bases at V and 2 bases at J, with 10 bases between the two ends. CDR1 and CDR2 from the germline V gene are SGDLS and YYNGEE. DNA of the CDR3: TGTGCCAGCAGCGTAGGGGGACACCTCACAGATACGCAGTATTTT. This sequence encodes CASSVGGHLTDTQYF.

The rearrangement links TRBV7-2 to TRBJ1-1, with TRBD1 matching over 9 bases. CDR3 size: 14 residues. The trim removed 3 bases at V and 4 bases at J, leaving 3 bases unmatched. Germline CDR1 and CDR2: SGHTA and FQGNSA. CDR3 nucleotide sequence: TGTGCCAGCAGCTTCACAGGGGGCCCCACTGAAGCTTTCTTT. Its protein is CASSFTGGPTEAFF. Variable domain in full (rest from reference TRBV7-2 and TRBJ1-1): GAGVSQSPSNKVTEKGKDVELRCDPISGHTALYWYRQSLGQGLEFLIYFQGNSAPDKSGLPSDRFSAERTGGSVSTLTIQRTQQEDSAVYLCASSFTGGPTEAFFGQGTRLTVV.

This clone has a handful of counts. V and J are TRBV7-9 and TRBJ1-4; possible D gene TRBD1, 5 bases. The germline V gene encodes CDR1 SEHNR and CDR2 FQNEAQ (reference sequence). V was pared by 2 bases and J by 8 bases, with 18 bases between. This CDR3 has 16 amino acids. The CDR3 loop is CASSLRLGRAGEKLFF. The CDR3 DNA follows: TGTGCCAGCAGCTTAAGGCTGGGCAGGGCGGGGGAAAAACTGTTTTTT.

The rearrangement links TRBV5-6 to TRBJ2-4, with 7 positions matching TRBD1. The CDR3 loop spans 15 amino acids. Germline lookup yields CDR1 SGHDT and CDR2 YYEEEE. Trimming at V came to 0 bases and at J to 9 bases, leaving 9 bases not matched to a gene. In DNA form, the CDR3 reads TGTGCCAGCAGCTTGGAAAGAGGGACAGTCGTCATTCAGTACTTC. Residues: CASSLERGTVVIQYF.

This clone has only one observation. The CDR3 loop is CARSPPRQTNLGLADTQYF. The CDR3 DNA is TGTGCCAGAAGCCCCCCGAGACAGACCAACTTGGGCTTGGCGGATACGCAGTATTTT. This chain connects TRBV5-3 to TRBJ2-3; a weak D match, TRBD1 (5 bases). TRBV5-3 is an open reading frame whose function is uncertain. The CDR3 consists of 19 residues. Trimming shortened V by 4 bases and J by 6 bases, and 30 bases separated the two germline ends.

V gene TRBV2 combines with J gene TRBJ1-1, with D possibly matching TRBD1 (5 bases). V was cut by 4 bases and J by 1 base, with 10 bases left in between. Germline CDR1 reads SNHLY; CDR2 reads FYNNEI. The CDR3 totals 14 residues. CDR3 coding DNA: TGTGCCAGCAGTGGCGGGACGGCGAACACTGAAGCTTTCTTT. Its protein is CASSGGTANTEAFF.

This chain connects TRBV19 to TRBJ2-5; 8 positions match TRBD1. Germline CDR1 reads LNHDA; CDR2 reads SQIVND (reference sequence). V dropped 0 bases and J dropped 5; count of bases not matched to a gene: 8. CDR3 length: 16 residues. The CDR3 bases are TGTGCCAGTAGTATAGATTTTACAGGGGGTTGGGAGACCCAGTACTTC. It is translated as CASSIDFTGGWETQYF.

The V call is TRBV10-3, the J call TRBJ2-3; a possible D gene is TRBD2 (5 bases). V lost 4 bases and J lost 5, with 19 bases in between. The CDR3 length is 16 residues. Germline lookup yields CDR1 ENHRY and CDR2 SYGVKD. As DNA, the CDR3 is TGTGCCATCAGTGGGGCGCGGGTTGCCCTAAAAGATACGCAGTATTTT. Translating it yields CAISGARVALKDTQYF.

This chain links TRBV9 with TRBJ2-3, with 9 bases identical to TRBD2. Germline lookup yields CDR1 SGDLS and CDR2 YYNGEE. J gave up 0 bases and V 0 bases, and 2 bases lay outside the gene matches. This CDR3 spans 16 amino acids. As DNA, the CDR3 is TGTGCCAGCAGCGTAGCGCTAGCGGGGAGCACAGATACGCAGTATTTT. Protein sequence: CASSVALAGSTDTQYF.

The V and J genes are TRBV4-3 and TRBJ2-3; 13 bases align to TRBD2. With V trimmed by 2 bases and J by 1 base, 12 bases remained unmatched. Germline CDR1 reads LGHNA; CDR2 reads YSLEER. The CDR3 is 20 residues long. CDR3 bases: TGCGCCAGCAGCCAAACGGGACTAGCGGGACATCCTCCCGGCACAGATACGCAGTATTTT. Translating it yields CASSQTGLAGHPPGTDTQYF.

This chain connects TRBV7-2 to TRBJ2-7, with TRBD1 matching over 7 bases. V was pared by 1 base and J by 3 bases, with 6 bases of the junction left unmatched. CDR3 length: 15 amino acids. Germline V gives CDR1 SGHTA, CDR2 FQGNSA. This CDR3 is CASSLVVGQNYEQYF. CDR3 nucleotides: TGTGCCAGCAGCTTAGTTGTGGGACAGAACTACGAGCAGTACTTC.

The chain employs TRBV5-1 and TRBJ1-4; 7 nucleotides match TRBD1. The junction had 6 bases not matched to a gene; V was cut back by 4 bases and J by 6 bases. Germline loops: CDR1 SGHRS, CDR2 YFSETQ. The CDR3 consists of 14 residues. CDR3 protein: CASSPGQNHEKLFF. CDR3 nucleotide sequence: TGCGCCAGCAGCCCGGGACAGAACCATGAAAAACTGTTTTTT.

This clone turned up a few times. The chain carries TRBV2 and TRBJ1-1; D remains unclear. CDR1 is SNHLY and CDR2 is FYNNEI in the germline V gene. The CDR3 has 13 residues. Trimming took 3 bases from V and 6 from J, leaving 11 bases between them. The CDR3 DNA reads as TGTGCCAGCAGTGATAGTGTTATGGCTGAAGCTTTCTTT. Translated, it gives CASSDSVMAEAFF.

The CDR3: CASSYMTSGRRDTQYF. In DNA form, the CDR3 reads TGTGCCAGCAGTTACATGACTAGCGGCAGACGAGATACGCAGTATTTT. The rearrangement links TRBV6-5 to TRBJ2-3; 9 nucleotides match TRBD2. Trimming cost V 2 bases and J 5 bases; bases outside gene matches: 8. There are 16 residues in the CDR3. Per germline, CDR1 MNHEY and CDR2 SVGAGI.

The rearrangement links TRBV7-2 to TRBJ1-2; D call uncertain. This CDR3 contains 15 residues. CDR1 and CDR2 (germline): SGHTA, FQGNSA. The V end lost 5 bases, the J end lost 2 bases, and 15 bases lay between the germline ends. The CDR3 reads CASSPKAGDNYGYTF. For the CDR3, the DNA is TGTGCCAGCAGCCCGAAGGCAGGTGACAACTATGGCTACACCTTC.

J is TRBJ2-7 and V is TRBV5-8; 10 bases are shared with TRBD2. Per germline, CDR1 SGHTS and CDR2 YDEGEE. Trimming took 1 base from V and 7 from J; bases not matched to a gene: 8. This CDR3 is built from 15 residues. The CDR3 loop reads CASSLYSLAGSEQYF. DNA of the CDR3: TGTGCCAGCAGCTTGTACTCACTAGCGGGATCTGAGCAGTACTTC.

This rearrangement joins TRBV30 to TRBJ1-1; D perhaps matches TRBD1 (5 bases). Germline V CDR1 and CDR2: GTSNPN, SVGIG (reference sequence). V lost 4 bases, J lost 0 bases, and 18 bases lay in between. The CDR3 has 16 amino acids. The CDR3, as DNA: TGTGCCTGGATGAGACAGCCGCTACTTATGAACACTGAAGCTTTCTTT. Residues: CAWMRQPLLMNTEAFF.

The genes are TRBV9 and TRBJ1-3, with 8 bases that match TRBD1. The CDR3 sequence is 17 residues long. CDR1 is SGDLS, CDR2 YYNGEE, per germline. V trimming: 0 bases; J trimming: 0 bases; junction bases outside the gene matches: 5. CDR3 protein: CASSVGQGAFSGNTIYF. CDR3 DNA: TGTGCCAGCAGCGTAGGTCAGGGGGCATTCTCTGGAAACACCATATATTTT.